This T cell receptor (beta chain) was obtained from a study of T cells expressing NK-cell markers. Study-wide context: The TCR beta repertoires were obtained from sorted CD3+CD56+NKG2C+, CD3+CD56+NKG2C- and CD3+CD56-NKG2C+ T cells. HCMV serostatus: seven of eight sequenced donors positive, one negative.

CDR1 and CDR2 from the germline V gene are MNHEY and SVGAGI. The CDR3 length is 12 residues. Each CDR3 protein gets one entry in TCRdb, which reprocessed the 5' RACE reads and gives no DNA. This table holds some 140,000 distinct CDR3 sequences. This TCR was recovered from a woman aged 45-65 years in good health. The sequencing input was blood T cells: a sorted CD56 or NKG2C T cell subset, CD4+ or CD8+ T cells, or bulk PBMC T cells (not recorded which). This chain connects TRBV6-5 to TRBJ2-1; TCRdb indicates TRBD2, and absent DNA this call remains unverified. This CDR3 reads CASSPSRNEQFF.